Listed below are T cell receptor beta chains from one sample, sequenced in a study of cytomegalovirus exposure and HLA in healthy donors. Data came from immunoSEQ multiplex PCR; TCRdb stores just in-frame clones and leaves some out. The sample carries a few hundred thousand clones, 88% recorded once. The sequenced sample consisted of PBMCs. The source of these receptors is a man aged 30 to 39 in good health and CMV-seronegative. Both conserved end residues are trimmed from each CDR3. D genes are given only for firm matches.

v_call: TRBV5-1
d_call: TRBD2
cdr3_aa: ASSVRGDYTGELF

v_call: TRBV27
d_call: TRBD1
cdr3_aa: ASSFLGDREDYEQY

v_call: TRBV6-5
d_call: NA
cdr3_aa: ASRRGKNTEAF

v_call: TRBV2
d_call: TRBD2
cdr3_aa: ASRGTSGGSYEQY

v_call: TRBV19
d_call: NA
cdr3_aa: ASSIASRNTEAF

v_call: TRBV7-9
d_call: TRBD1
cdr3_aa: ASSPKGQATYEQY

v_call: TRBV2
d_call: TRBD2
cdr3_aa: ASRGGFGDEQF

v_call: TRBV10-3
d_call: NA
cdr3_aa: AISESGRRNTEAF

v_call: TRBV9
d_call: TRBD2
cdr3_aa: ASSAHWGGSGELF

v_call: TRBV11-2
d_call: TRBD1
cdr3_aa: ASSLQVQGVNEQF

v_call: TRBV30
d_call: TRBD1
cdr3_aa: AWRNRGGDQPQH

v_call: TRBV13
d_call: TRBD1
cdr3_aa: ASSPDRGNKNIQY

v_call: TRBV5-1
d_call: NA
cdr3_aa: ASSFRMNTEAF

v_call: TRBV6-4
d_call: NA
cdr3_aa: ASSDSLSGGGEQF